The rows below give T cell receptor beta chains drawn from one sample of a study of Tregs in tolerant kidney transplant recipients. Produced via immunoSEQ multiplex PCR; TCRdb's table is partial and in-frame only. The sample has about 46,000 clones, roughly nine tenths seen once; the top ten hold about 0.63%. Sequences were obtained from Tregs from blood. These receptor sequences come from a human donor in good health. Both conserved end residues are part of each CDR3. A D gene is named only where the DNA matches it firmly. Clone size is stated in some rows and not others, as once, few, many or a class when expanded.

j_call clone_size v_call d_call cdr3_aa cdr3_nt
TRBJ2-5 once TRBV29-1 - CSIMEGLATQYF TGCAGCATCATGGAAGGCCTAGCGACCCAGTACTTC
TRBJ2-1 - TRBV11-3 - CASSLTASTYNEQFF TGTGCCAGCAGCTTAACGGCTAGCACGTACAATGAGCAGTTCTTC
TRBJ1-2 - TRBV19 - CASSSPGQSNYGYTF TGTGCCAGTAGTTCTCCGGGCCAGTCTAACTATGGCTACACCTTC
TRBJ1-2 - TRBV6-5 TRBD1 CASSDRGPGEGYTF TGTGCCAGCAGCGACAGGGGGCCAGGCGAGGGCTACACCTTC
TRBJ2-5 - TRBV5-6 - CASSRVVYQETQYF TGTGCCAGCAGCCGCGTCGTGTACCAAGAGACCCAGTACTTC
TRBJ1-2 - TRBV5-1 - CASSPSVGYGYTF TGCGCCAGCAGCCCATCAGTAGGCTATGGCTACACCTTC
TRBJ1-2 once TRBV7-9 - CASSALRTGGAGYTF TGTGCCAGCAGCGCGTTGAGGACCGGGGGGGCCGGCTACACCTTC
TRBJ1-2 - TRBV6-5 - CASSSRSYGYTF TGTGCCAGCAGTTCCCGTAGCTATGGCTACACCTTC
TRBJ1-5 - TRBV7-2 TRBD1 CASSLAGGGQPQHF TGTGCCAGCAGCTTAGCAGGGGGCGGGCAGCCCCAGCATTTT
TRBJ1-4 - TRBV19 - CACRVNPSGKLFF TGTGCCTGTAGGGTCAACCCAAGCGGAAAACTGTTTTTT
TRBJ1-6 - TRBV5-4 - CASSLAGSPATPYYNSPLHF TGTGCCAGCAGCTTGGCCGGCAGTCCTGCGACTCCATACTATAATTCACCCCTCCACTTT
TRBJ2-4 - TRBV7-9 TRBD1 CASGTGTYIQYF TGTGCCAGTGGGACAGGGACTTACATTCAGTACTTC
TRBJ1-5 - TRBV18 - CASSSRPEQPQHF TGTGCCAGCTCAAGCCGGCCTGAACAGCCCCAGCATTTT
TRBJ2-7 - TRBV11-2 TRBD2 CASSAGIAGSYEQYF TGTGCCAGCAGCGCAGGGATAGCGGGATCCTACGAGCAGTACTTC
TRBJ1-2 - TRBV10-3 - CAISEHGPGGYTF TGTGCCATCAGTGAGCACGGTCCGGGGGGCTACACCTTC
TRBJ2-1 - TRBV7-9 - CASSHGRSSRNEQFF TGTGCCAGCAGCCACGGGAGATCGTCGAGGAATGAGCAGTTCTTC
TRBJ1-2 - TRBV14 TRBD1 CASSQQGGSGYTF TGTGCCAGCAGCCAACAGGGGGGTAGTGGCTACACCTTC
TRBJ2-1 once TRBV29-1 - CSVEEVLAGNEQFF TGCAGCGTTGAAGAGGTATTAGCTGGCAATGAGCAGTTCTTC
TRBJ1-2 few TRBV6-6 TRBD1 CASSLQGITYYGYTF TGTGCCAGCAGTTTACAGGGGATAACTTACTATGGCTACACCTTC
TRBJ2-6 - TRBV11-2 - CASSQKETQQSRANVLTF TGTGCCAGCAGCCAGAAGGAAACACAACAAAGTCGGGCCAACGTCCTGACTTTC
TRBJ1-2 - TRBV5-1 TRBD1 CASSHGWDRDYYGYTF TGCGCCAGCAGCCACGGCTGGGACAGAGATTACTATGGCTACACCTTC
TRBJ1-4 few TRBV2 - CASSLRGATNEKLFF TGTGCCAGCAGCCTCAGGGGAGCAACTAATGAAAAACTGTTTTTT
TRBJ2-3 - TRBV23-1 - CASREDTQYF TGCGCCAGCAGGGAGGATACGCAGTATTTT
TRBJ2-7 once TRBV10-1 - CASSDGCEQYF TGCGCCAGCAGTGACGGCTGCGAGCAGTACTTC
TRBJ1-2 - TRBV5-1 TRBD1 CASSWDSYGYTF TGCGCCAGCAGCTGGGACAGTTATGGCTACACCTTC
TRBJ1-3 - TRBV21-1 - CARTGHNSGNTIYF TGTGCCAGAACGGGACATAACTCTGGAAACACCATATATTTT
TRBJ2-5 - TRBV11-2 - CASSPATGGGETQYF TGTGCCAGCAGCCCCGCTACCGGGGGAGGAGAGACCCAGTACTTC
TRBJ1-1 - TRBV4-2 TRBD1 CASSQTGTGGRTEAFF TGTGCCAGCAGCCAGACCGGGACAGGGGGCAGGACTGAAGCTTTCTTT
TRBJ1-3 - TRBV6-6 - CASSYATGNTIYF TGTGCCAGCAGTTACGCTACTGGAAACACCATATATTTT
TRBJ1-2 - TRBV11-1 TRBD1 CASSLQGRGDGCTF TGTGCCAGCAGCCTCCAGGGCAGGGGGGATGGCTGCACCTTC
TRBJ2-5 once TRBV5-6 - CASSGAGPDHGYTQYF TGTGCCAGCAGCGGTGCTGGGCCCGACCACGGTTATACCCAGTACTTC
TRBJ2-3 - TRBV5-1 TRBD2 CASSLGGLAGTDTQYF TGCGCCAGCAGCTTGGGGGGACTAGCGGGTACAGATACGCAGTATTTT
TRBJ1-1 - TRBV10-3 - CAISESRVGWNTEAFF TGTGCCATCAGTGAGTCCCGGGTGGGGTGGAACACTGAAGCTTTCTTT
TRBJ1-4 - TRBV9 TRBD1 CASSLSTGFVEKLFF TGTGCCAGCAGCCTCTCGACAGGGTTTGTTGAAAAACTGTTTTTT
TRBJ2-7 few TRBV9 TRBD2 CASSAGGKQYF TGTGCCAGCAGCGCGGGGGGGAAGCAGTACTTC
TRBJ2-7 - TRBV7-2 - CASSSFGSDYEQYF TGTGCCAGCAGCTCCTTCGGCTCAGACTACGAGCAGTACTTC
TRBJ1-1 few TRBV6-6 TRBD1 CASSYPDRRREAFF TGTGCCAGCAGTTACCCGGACAGGAGGCGTGAAGCTTTCTTT
TRBJ1-2 - TRBV6-4 - CASRKQGETGYTF TGTGCCAGCAGAAAACAGGGAGAGACTGGCTACACCTTC
TRBJ2-5 once TRBV15 TRBD1 CATSRDRDRGGKTQYF TGTGCCACCAGCAGAGATCGAGACAGGGGTGGGAAGACCCAGTACTTC
TRBJ2-3 - TRBV6-5 - CASSSPSTDTQYF TGTGCCAGCAGTTCCCCTAGCACAGATACGCAGTATTTT
TRBJ1-5 - TRBV7-8 - CASSFFQNSNQPQHF TGTGCCAGCAGCTTTTTTCAGAATAGCAATCAGCCCCAGCATTTT
TRBJ1-1 - TRBV21-1 - CASSLGQTPRNTEAFF TGTGCCAGCAGCTTAGGGCAGACCCCCCGGAACACTGAAGCTTTCTTT
TRBJ2-5 - TRBV5-6 - CASRMTWGETQYF TGTGCCAGCAGGATGACTTGGGGAGAGACCCAGTACTTC
TRBJ2-7 - TRBV30 TRBD2 CAWSVLAGYEQYF TGTGCCTGGAGTGTGCTAGCGGGCTACGAGCAGTACTTC
TRBJ1-1 once TRBV6-5 - CASSYSGQRNTEAFF TGTGCCAGCAGTTACTCAGGGCAGAGGAACACTGAAGCTTTCTTT
TRBJ2-3 - TRBV19 - CASSIAPRNTQYF TGTGCCAGTAGTATAGCGCCTAGAAATACGCAGTATTTT
TRBJ1-1 - TRBV7-9 TRBD1 CASSLADRGRPEAFF TGTGCCAGCAGCTTAGCGGACAGGGGAAGGCCTGAAGCTTTCTTT
TRBJ2-7 - TRBV5-1 - CASSLGRTYSYEQYF TGCGCCAGCAGCCTGGGGCGGACATACTCCTACGAGCAGTACTTC
TRBJ2-5 few TRBV5-1 TRBD2 CASSWRTPGQGSSGGMVQYF TGCGCCAGCAGCTGGAGAACCCCGGGACAGGGTTCTAGCGGGGGGATGGTCCAGTACTTC
TRBJ1-5 once TRBV7-8 - CASSSQGLPNQPQHF TGTGCCAGCAGCTCACAGGGCTTACCGAATCAGCCCCAGCATTTT
TRBJ2-5 - TRBV5-4 - CASSLSETQYF TGTGCCAGCAGCTTGTCCGAGACCCAGTACTTC
TRBJ2-3 few TRBV4-1 - CASSSKRRGRDTQYF TGCGCCAGCAGCTCAAAGCGGAGAGGGAGAGATACGCAGTATTTT
TRBJ1-1 - TRBV27 - CASAKEENTEAFF TGTGCCAGCGCAAAGGAGGAGAACACTGAAGCTTTCTTT
TRBJ2-1 once TRBV5-4 TRBD2 CASSPATSGSDEQFF TGTGCCAGCAGCCCCGCGACTAGCGGGAGCGATGAGCAGTTCTTC
TRBJ2-1 - TRBV15 - CATSSGLYNEQFF TGTGCCACCAGCAGCGGCCTCTACAATGAGCAGTTCTTC
TRBJ2-7 - TRBV5-5 - CASSPGGTYEQYF TGTGCCAGCAGCCCTGGAGGGACCTACGAGCAGTACTTC
TRBJ2-5 once TRBV5-1 - CASSFGQGGETQYF TGCGCCAGCAGCTTCGGCCAGGGTGGAGAGACCCAGTACTTC
TRBJ1-2 - TRBV30 - CAWRRGGLDGYTF TGTGCCTGGAGGAGGGGTGGGTTAGATGGCTACACCTTC
TRBJ2-3 once TRBV5-1 - CASSLVMRRGTDTQYF TGCGCCAGCAGCTTGGTTATGAGGCGGGGCACAGATACGCAGTATTTT